This T cell receptor beta chain came from a study of prognosis after radiotherapy for stage I lung cancer. Study-wide background: The roughly 14 male and roughly 6 female patients were aged 53 to 84, median roughly 70 years.

The table lists this clonotype with many counts. The CDR3 contains 14 residues. Germline CDR1 and CDR2: MGHDK and SYGVNS. The germline V and J ends were trimmed by 3 bases and 6 bases, with 11 bases remaining between them. Genomic DNA served as the source from which two-round multiplex PCR generated TCR beta CDR3 amplicons. The authors ran first-round PCR with primers specific to each TRBV and TRBJ gene. TCRdb called the multiplex PCR reads again in MiXCR, with one record for every CDR3 protein. The sample lists about 19,000 distinct CDR3 sequences; over 25% were seen once. This receptor was taken from a donor over 45 with non-small cell lung cancer. J is TRBJ1-4 and V is TRBV25-1; no clear D gene. This sample comprised PBMCs, obtained before or after stereotactic body radiation therapy (not recorded which). CDR3 sequence (DNA): TGTGCCAGCAGTGACCCGGCAAGGGATGAAAAACTGTTTTTT. Translated: CASSDPARDEKLFF.